In this sample, the clone carrying this TCR beta chain turned up a few times. These data are taken from a study of response to subunit inactivated influenza vaccine. TCRdb independently ran MiXCR on the RT-PCR reads; one entry per CDR3 protein. This sample has 540,000 or so distinct CDR3 sequences, with 13% found just once. Trimming left V 4 bases short and J 5 bases short, with 12 bases between. The CDR3 has 13 amino acids. Germline CDR1 and CDR2: WNHNN and SYGVQD (reference sequence). The gene calls are TRBV10-1 and TRBJ2-7; D remains unclear. The sample was PBMCs from blood, taken more than 35 days after vaccination. The TCR originated in a man aged 50 to 59 who received an inactivated influenza vaccine. The CDR3 sequence: CASSGSPMNEQYF. The DNA for the CDR3 is TGCGCCAGCAGTGGGAGCCCAATGAACGAGCAGTACTTC.